This passage covers 20 T cell receptor beta chains from one sample sequenced in a study of blood T cell repertoires in COVID-19. TCRdb's table, derived via immunoSEQ multiplex PCR, lists solely in-frame clones and lacks some. The sample has roughly 80,000 clones; less than 90% are singletons. Sequences were obtained from peripheral blood. These receptors all come from a human donor in a cohort sampled during active COVID-19.

The table lists this clone with a count of one. The chain uses TRBV4-2 and TRBJ2-5, with 9 bases fitting TRBD2. This CDR3 comprises 16 residues. Germline lookup yields CDR1 LGHNA and CDR2 YNFKEQ. Trimming took 5 bases from V and 3 from J; bases not matched to a gene: 10. CDR3 in amino acids: CASSFLSGGVKETQYF. The CDR3 DNA reads TGTGCCAGCAGCTTCCTTAGCGGGGGCGTGAAAGAGACCCAGTACTTC.

V gene TRBV27 combines with J gene TRBJ2-7; D is unresolved. The V gene lost 5 bases and the J gene lost 5 bases, with 19 bases spanning the gap. The CDR3 extends over 15 amino acids. Per the germline V gene, CDR1 is MNHEY and CDR2 is SMNVEV (reference sequence). The CDR3 DNA follows: TGTGCCAGCAGTCTAAGCCCCGCGCAGGTCCACGAGCAGTACTTC. Translated: CASSLSPAQVHEQYF.

J is TRBJ2-1 and V is TRBV30; D possibly corresponds to TRBD2 (7 bases). The CDR3 is made up of 16 amino acids. Per germline, CDR1 GTSNPN and CDR2 SVGIG (reference sequence). Trimming removed 3 bases from V and 7 bases from J, with 22 bases in between. CDR3 in DNA: TGTGCCTGGAGGCCCCTCGGGGGGCACGGGGGGAATGAGCAGTTCTTC. This sequence encodes CAWRPLGGHGGNEQFF.

The sample holds one count of this clone. The V and J genes are TRBV10-3 and TRBJ1-2; D is perhaps TRBD1 (6 bases). Germline V gene data show CDR1 as ENHRY and CDR2 as SYGVKD. CDR3 length: 15 residues. The V end was cut by 3 bases, the J end by 5 bases, with 16 bases between. The CDR3 region has the DNA TGTGCCATCAGTGAACTCGTAGGACAGAGTTATGGCTACACCTTC. Protein sequence: CAISELVGQSYGYTF.

The chain carries TRBV28 and TRBJ1-1, with a weak D call TRBD1 (5 bases). Between the trimmed V and J ends, which lost 6 bases and 6 bases, there was a span of 23 bases. This CDR3 region has 16 residues. The germline V gene encodes CDR1 MDHEN and CDR2 SYDVKM. CDR3 sequence reads: CASRRNTGYAGAEAFF. CDR3 in DNA: TGTGCCAGCAGAAGAAACACGGGCTACGCGGGGGCTGAAGCTTTCTTT.

This clone was seen just once. The chain combines TRBV5-1 with TRBJ2-5; 7 bases are shared with TRBD1. V dropped 5 bases and J dropped 2; count of bases not matched to a gene: 6. The CDR3 runs to 14 residues. Germline CDR1 and CDR2: SGHRS and YFSETQ. DNA for the CDR3: TGCGCCAGCAGTCCTGGGACAGCTCAAGAGACCCAGTACTTC. Its protein product is CASSPGTAQETQYF. Drawing the rest from reference TRBV5-1 and TRBJ2-5, the complete variable domain is KAGVTQTPRYLIKTRGQQVTLSCSPISGHRSVSWYQQTPGQGLQFLFEYFSETQRNKGNFPGRFSGRQFSNSRSEMNVSTLELGDSALYLCASSPGTAQETQYFGPGTRLLVL.

The chain couples TRBV7-8 to TRBJ2-6; TRBD1 matches 8 bases. Germline loops: CDR1 SGHVS, CDR2 FQNEAQ. The CDR3 contains 17 residues. The V gene end was trimmed by 1 base and the J gene end by 4 bases; junction bases not matched to a gene: 6. The CDR3 sequence is CASSLGTGLGGANVLTF. The CDR3 bases are TGTGCCAGCAGCTTAGGGACAGGGCTGGGCGGGGCCAACGTCCTGACTTTC. Full variable domain (missing parts from reference TRBV7-8 and TRBJ2-6): GAGVSQSPRYKVAKRGQDVALRCDPISGHVSLFWYQQALGQGPEFLTYFQNEAQLDKSGLPSDRFFAERPEGSVSTLKIQRTQQEDSAVYLCASSLGTGLGGANVLTFGAGSRLTVL.

The gene calls are TRBV30 and TRBJ1-5; the D gene is possibly TRBD1 (6 bases). The germline V gene has CDR1 GTSNPN and CDR2 SVGIG (reference sequence). V gave up 7 bases and J gave up 3 bases, with 19 bases separating them. This CDR3 region has 15 residues. The CDR3: CAFLHRDKYNQPQHF. CDR3 coding DNA: TGTGCCTTTCTTCACCGGGACAAATACAATCAGCCCCAGCATTTT. The full variable domain, its missing parts supplied by reference TRBV30 and TRBJ1-5, is SQTIHQWPATLVQPVGSPLSLECTVEGTSNPNLYWYRQAAGRGLQLLFYSVGIGQISSEVPQNLSASRPQDRQFILSSKKLLLSDSGFYLCAFLHRDKYNQPQHFGDGTRLSIL.

This clone was counted only a few times. The V gene is TRBV4-2, the J gene TRBJ2-3; D perhaps matches TRBD1 (5 bases). Trimming removed 0 bases from V and 4 bases from J, with 11 bases in between. Germline V lookup: CDR1 LGHNA, CDR2 YNFKEQ. The CDR3 covers 15 residues. The CDR3 nucleotides read TGTGCCAGCAGCCAAGAGGAGTGGGGCGCAGATACGCAGTATTTT. It specifies CASSQEEWGADTQYF.

V and J are TRBV4-1 and TRBJ1-4, with D possibly TRBD1 on 6 matching bases. The CDR3 spans 16 residues. V was shortened by 2 bases and J by 2 bases, with 12 bases between the two germline ends. Germline V gene sequence: CDR1 MGHRA, CDR2 YSYEKL. The CDR3 is CASSQPHRVTNEKLFF. CDR3 DNA: TGCGCCAGCAGCCAACCCCACAGGGTTACTAATGAAAAACTGTTTTTT.

This chain joins TRBV19 and TRBJ2-3, with 9 positions matching TRBD1. J lost 4 bases, V lost 5 bases, and 7 bases had no gene match. The CDR3 covers 15 residues. The V gene's germline CDR1 is LNHDA and CDR2 SQIVND (reference sequence). The CDR3 nucleotides read TGTGCCAGTAGTGTCCGGGACAGGGAGGCAGATACGCAGTATTTT. Its translation is CASSVRDREADTQYF.

The chain links TRBV5-6 to TRBJ2-3, with D tentatively TRBD2 (5 bases). Trimming stripped 0 bases from V and 4 bases from J, with 15 bases between. The CDR3 runs to 16 residues. CDR1 SGHDT and CDR2 YYEEEE come from the germline V gene. In nucleotides, the CDR3 is TGTGCCAGCAGCTTGGAAGTCGGGAATTTCGCAGATACGCAGTATTTT. It encodes CASSLEVGNFADTQYF.

V gene TRBV21-1 combines with J gene TRBJ1-3; the D segment call TRBD1 is taken from the table without a DNA check. TRBV21-1 is a pseudogene locus. The CDR3 is 17 residues long. The chain's CDR3 is CASPRLDRVLSGNTIYF. DNA for the CDR3: TGTGCCAGCCCTCGATTGGACAGGGTCCTCTCTGGAAACACCATATATTTT.

The rearrangement links TRBV11-2 to TRBJ1-1; no reliable D call. Trimming pared 5 bases from V and 0 bases from J, leaving 7 bases between. Germline lookup yields CDR1 SGHAT and CDR2 FQNNGV. This CDR3 is built from 13 residues. DNA for the CDR3: TGTGCCAGCAGCGCTCCAGTGAACACTGAAGCTTTCTTT. It is translated as CASSAPVNTEAFF.

The genes are TRBV5-1 and TRBJ1-4; D is unclear. The V and J ends lost 5 bases and 3 bases respectively, with 20 bases between them. Per the germline V gene, CDR1 is SGHRS and CDR2 is YFSETQ. The CDR3 is 17 amino acids. CDR3 DNA: TGCGCCAGCAGTCTCCGATTGGCCAGTACAGCTAATGAAAAACTGTTTTTT. It yields the protein CASSLRLASTANEKLFF.

V usage is TRBV11-2 and J usage is TRBJ2-5; D is perhaps TRBD2 (7 bases). The germline V gene encodes CDR1 SGHAT and CDR2 FQNNGV. The CDR3 totals 15 residues. Deletions cut 5 bases from V and 5 bases from J, with 18 bases between. CDR3 in DNA: TGTGCCAGCAGCGAATTCGGGGGGCCCTGGGAGACCCAGTACTTC. Translated: CASSEFGGPWETQYF.

This clone was observed a single time. V usage is TRBV11-3 and J usage is TRBJ2-5; TRBD2 matches 16 bases. CDR3 length equals 16 residues. Germline values: CDR1 SGHNT, CDR2 YENEEA. The V segment lost 4 bases and the J segment 5 bases; nucleotides outside the gene matches: 4. CDR3 amino acids: CASSSGTSGRDETQYF. In DNA form, the CDR3 reads TGTGCCAGCAGCTCCGGGACTAGCGGGAGGGACGAGACCCAGTACTTC.

The chain links TRBV7-2 to TRBJ2-7; D is uncertain. V was cut by 5 bases and J by 3 bases, with 11 bases left in between. CDR1 and CDR2 from the germline V gene are SGHTA and FQGNSA. This CDR3 is built from 13 residues. CDR3 sequence reads: CASSPRNHYEQYF. The DNA of the CDR3 is TGTGCCAGCAGCCCGCGAAATCACTACGAGCAGTACTTC.

The gene calls are TRBV30 and TRBJ2-1; weak D call: TRBD1 (6 bases). Germline CDR1 GTSNPN, CDR2 SVGIG (reference sequence). Trimming left V 2 bases short and J 8 bases short, with 16 bases between. The CDR3 is 14 residues long. The CDR3 sequence: CAWSWGPNNDEQFF. The CDR3 nucleotides read TGTGCCTGGAGTTGGGGGCCCAATAACGATGAGCAGTTCTTC. The complete variable domain, with remaining parts taken from reference TRBV30 and TRBJ2-1, reads SQTIHQWPATLVQPVGSPLSLECTVEGTSNPNLYWYRQAAGRGLQLLFYSVGIGQISSEVPQNLSASRPQDRQFILSSKKLLLSDSGFYLCAWSWGPNNDEQFFGPGTRLTVL.

V is TRBV14 and J is TRBJ2-1, with 9 bases lining up with TRBD2. Germline CDR1 is SGHDN and CDR2 is FVKESK. Trimming removed 4 bases from V and 3 bases from J; junction bases left unmatched: 10. The CDR3 extends over 17 amino acids. The chain's CDR3 is CASSRGLAGRIYNEQFF. The CDR3 DNA is TGTGCCAGCAGCCGGGGACTAGCTGGGAGGATCTACAATGAGCAGTTCTTC.